This record looks at one T cell receptor (beta chain) sequence and its context. V was trimmed by 6 bases and J by 7 bases, leaving 16 bases between them. CDR1 is MNHEY, CDR2 SMNVEV, per germline (reference sequence). The CDR3 has 14 amino acids. This sample is drawn from a study of blood T cell repertoires in COVID-19. The wider study: Acute and convalescent COVID-19 samples came from the United States, Italy and Spain. PBMCs, B-cell-depleted T cells, or T cells were the source of the cDNA or gDNA that made up the material.

Original analysis: Cell counts per sample came from amplifying reference gene primers. Sequencing used immunoSEQ multiplex PCR; TCRdb keeps in-frame clones, though not all of them. Clone size and V and J calls were adopted from that table, with D and trimming inferred from the DNA. The table records 150,000 to 200,000 clones, roughly nine tenths of them present only once. The sequenced material came from peripheral blood. The chain recombines TRBV27 with TRBJ2-1; D possibly corresponds to TRBD2 (6 bases). The TCR originated in a man in his 70s with active or convalescent COVID-19. The CDR3 DNA reads TGTGCCAGCAGGAGGACGGGAGTTTGGAATGAGCAGTTCTTC. This gives the protein CASRRTGVWNEQFF.